This is a list of T cell receptor beta chains from one sample in a study of T-cell memory formation after mild COVID-19. TCRdb reprocessed the 5' RACE reads with MiXCR, giving one entry per CDR3 protein. This table has some 97,000 distinct CDR3 sequences, around 10% appearing once. Sequenced: PBMCs or a T cell subset sorted from them (not recorded which). The receptors derive from a man between 18 and 35 years old who had mild COVID-19 (a few samples of this study predate the infection). Cell type and time point are not known. Both conserved end residues are part of each CDR3. D genes are given only for firm matches. Clone size is shown for a subset of rows, as once, few, many or a class of expanded clone.

size: few
D: TRBD2
J: TRBJ2-3
V: TRBV5-1
CDR3: CASSSVAGGPTDTQYF
DNA: TGCGCCAGCAGCTCCGTAGCGGGGGGGCCGACAGATACGCAGTATTTT

size: .
D: TRBD2
J: TRBJ2-1
V: TRBV7-9
CDR3: CASSPPKLADYNEQFF
DNA: TGTGCCAGCAGCCCCCCGAAGCTAGCGGACTACAATGAGCAGTTCTTC

size: .
D: .
J: TRBJ2-2
V: TRBV19
CDR3: CASSSTPKTGELFF
DNA: TGTGCCAGTAGTAGCACACCCAAGACGGGGGAGCTGTTTTTT

size: many
D: .
J: TRBJ1-5
V: TRBV7-9
CDR3: CASSGTDSNQPQHF
DNA: TGTGCCAGCAGCGGGACTGATAGCAATCAGCCCCAGCATTTT

size: .
D: .
J: TRBJ1-1
V: TRBV5-1
CDR3: CASTIGSEAFF
DNA: TGCGCCAGCACCATTGGGTCCGAAGCTTTCTTT

size: .
D: TRBD2
J: TRBJ2-4
V: TRBV6-5
CDR3: CATAGGPESKNIQYF
DNA: TGTGCTACGGCGGGGGGGCCGGAGTCCAAAAACATTCAGTACTTC

size: .
D: TRBD2
J: TRBJ2-1
V: TRBV5-1
CDR3: CASSLVLADSSYNEQFF
DNA: TGCGCCAGCAGCTTGGTACTAGCGGATTCCTCCTACAATGAGCAGTTCTTC

size: .
D: .
J: TRBJ1-5
V: TRBV7-9
CDR3: CASSAGPEGSQPQHF
DNA: TGTGCCAGCAGCGCCGGCCCGGAGGGAAGCCAGCCCCAGCATTTT

size: many
D: TRBD2
J: TRBJ2-1
V: TRBV6-5
CDR3: CASSWGGRNEQFF
DNA: TGTGCCAGCAGTTGGGGGGGTAGGAATGAGCAGTTCTTC

size: .
D: .
J: TRBJ1-1
V: TRBV5-1
CDR3: CASSPRTPFVGTEAFF
DNA: TGCGCCAGCAGCCCCCGTACCCCCTTTGTAGGCACTGAAGCTTTCTTT

size: .
D: .
J: TRBJ2-3
V: TRBV7-8
CDR3: CASSLLATIGTDTQYF
DNA: TGTGCCAGCAGCCTCCTGGCTACGATTGGCACAGATACGCAGTATTTT

size: .
D: .
J: TRBJ1-1
V: TRBV7-2
CDR3: CASSYVHFEAFF
DNA: TGTGCCAGCAGCTATGTGCATTTTGAAGCTTTCTTT

size: .
D: .
J: TRBJ2-3
V: TRBV12-3/TRBV12-4
CDR3: CASSFYSDTQYF
DNA: TGTGCCAGCAGTTTCTATTCGGATACGCAGTATTTT

size: few
D: .
J: TRBJ1-3
V: TRBV7-9
CDR3: CASSKPTGSSGNTIYF
DNA: TGTGCCAGCAGCAAACCCACAGGGAGCTCTGGAAACACCATATATTTT

size: few
D: .
J: TRBJ2-3
V: TRBV4-3
CDR3: CASSQESRDTQYF
DNA: TGCGCCAGCAGCCAAGAGAGCAGGGATACGCAGTATTTT

size: few
D: .
J: TRBJ2-7
V: TRBV6-6
CDR3: CASSPMGSPRRTSYEQYF
DNA: TGTGCCAGCAGCCCCATGGGGTCCCCTAGAAGGACGTCCTACGAGCAGTACTTC

size: many
D: TRBD1
J: TRBJ2-1
V: TRBV5-4
CDR3: CASSLGDRGTREQFF
DNA: TGTGCCAGCAGCTTGGGGGACAGGGGGACACGGGAGCAGTTCTTC

size: many
D: .
J: TRBJ1-1
V: TRBV4-1
CDR3: CASSRQTFPTNTEAFF
DNA: TGCGCCAGCAGCAGACAGACCTTTCCTACGAACACTGAAGCTTTCTTT

size: many
D: TRBD1
J: TRBJ2-1
V: TRBV9
CDR3: CASSVGKGTGADEQFF
DNA: TGTGCCAGCAGCGTAGGGAAGGGGACAGGGGCGGATGAGCAGTTCTTC

size: .
D: .
J: TRBJ2-2
V: TRBV4-3
CDR3: CASSQDPAPNTGELFF
DNA: TGCGCCAGCAGCCAGGACCCCGCACCGAACACCGGGGAGCTGTTTTTT

size: few
D: .
J: TRBJ1-1
V: TRBV7-9
CDR3: CAGEEGNTEAFF
DNA: TGTGCCGGAGAGGAGGGGAACACTGAAGCTTTCTTT

size: many
D: .
J: TRBJ2-7
V: TRBV7-9
CDR3: CASSLWVAGWLDSYEQYF
DNA: TGTGCCAGCAGCTTATGGGTAGCAGGGTGGCTCGACTCCTACGAGCAGTACTTC

size: few
D: .
J: TRBJ2-7
V: TRBV4-1
CDR3: CASSQGSTPTYEQYF
DNA: TGCGCCAGCAGCCAAGGGTCGACACCTACCTACGAGCAGTACTTC

size: .
D: TRBD2
J: TRBJ2-7
V: TRBV19
CDR3: CASSIGGSGDYEQYF
DNA: TGTGCCAGTAGTATAGGCGGTAGCGGGGACTACGAGCAGTACTTC

size: few
D: TRBD1
J: TRBJ1-6
V: TRBV12-3/TRBV12-4
CDR3: CASRNRGSGDSPLHF
DNA: TGTGCCAGCAGGAACAGGGGGTCCGGGGATTCACCCCTCCACTTT

size: .
D: .
J: TRBJ2-5
V: TRBV4-3
CDR3: CASSQEARAGETQYF
DNA: TGCGCCAGCAGCCAAGAGGCCAGGGCAGGGGAGACCCAGTACTTC

size: many
D: TRBD2
J: TRBJ2-1
V: TRBV24-1
CDR3: CATSGAGSSYNEQFF
DNA: TGTGCCACCAGTGGAGCGGGGAGCTCCTACAATGAGCAGTTCTTC

size: .
D: .
J: TRBJ1-2
V: TRBV6-5
CDR3: CASTPQGNYGYTF
DNA: TGTGCCAGCACCCCCCAGGGCAACTATGGCTACACCTTC

size: many
D: .
J: TRBJ2-3
V: TRBV4-1
CDR3: CASSQDGRSTDTQYF
DNA: TGCGCCAGCAGCCAAGATGGGCGTAGCACAGATACGCAGTATTTT

size: many
D: .
J: TRBJ1-1
V: TRBV5-5
CDR3: CASSLGSNTEAFF
DNA: TGTGCCAGCAGCTTGGGGAGCAACACTGAAGCTTTCTTT

size: .
D: .
J: TRBJ2-7
V: TRBV7-3
CDR3: CARSLVQSYEQYF
DNA: TGTGCCAGGAGCTTAGTTCAATCCTACGAGCAGTACTTC

size: many
D: .
J: TRBJ2-1
V: TRBV7-9
CDR3: CASSNRERGNEQFF
DNA: TGTGCCAGCAGTAACAGGGAGAGGGGCAATGAGCAGTTCTTC

size: few
D: .
J: TRBJ1-2
V: TRBV27
CDR3: CASSLSLGGLGSGYTF
DNA: TGTGCCAGCAGTTTATCCCTCGGAGGTCTGGGGAGTGGCTACACCTTC

size: .
D: TRBD2
J: TRBJ2-1
V: TRBV6-2/TRBV6-3
CDR3: CASSYGRGGRDEQFF
DNA: TGTGCCAGCAGTTACGGTCGGGGGGGCAGGGATGAGCAGTTCTTC

size: few
D: .
J: TRBJ2-1
V: TRBV9
CDR3: CASSPRGTNGNEQFF
DNA: TGTGCCAGCAGCCCTCGGGGCACCAACGGAAATGAGCAGTTCTTC

size: few
D: .
J: TRBJ1-2
V: TRBV11-2
CDR3: CASSLAVWGNYGYTF
DNA: TGTGCCAGCAGCTTAGCGGTTTGGGGGAACTATGGCTACACCTTC

size: few
D: .
J: TRBJ1-2
V: TRBV19
CDR3: CASSTRPRGYGYGYTF
DNA: TGTGCCAGTAGTACACGCCCCAGGGGTTACGGCTATGGCTACACCTTC

size: .
D: TRBD2
J: TRBJ2-5
V: TRBV29-1
CDR3: CSAAAGGLLGTQYF
DNA: TGCAGCGCTGCAGCGGGGGGGCTTTTAGGGACCCAGTACTTC

size: many
D: .
J: TRBJ2-7
V: TRBV7-8
CDR3: CASSPEGGDEQYF
DNA: TGTGCCAGCAGCCCCGAGGGGGGGGACGAGCAGTACTTC

size: .
D: .
J: TRBJ1-1
V: TRBV4-3
CDR3: CASSQDGQVNTEAFF
DNA: TGCGCCAGCAGCCAAGATGGTCAGGTGAACACTGAAGCTTTCTTT

size: .
D: .
J: TRBJ2-7
V: TRBV4-1
CDR3: CASSQEGSSYKQYF
DNA: TGCGCCAGCAGCCAAGAAGGGTCGTCCTACAAGCAGTACTTC

size: many
D: TRBD1
J: TRBJ2-2
V: TRBV4-3
CDR3: CASSQDGDRTGELFF
DNA: TGCGCCAGCAGCCAAGATGGGGACAGGACCGGGGAGCTGTTTTTT

size: .
D: .
J: TRBJ2-3
V: TRBV10-3
CDR3: CAISEGGVTDTQYF
DNA: TGTGCCATCAGTGAAGGCGGGGTGACAGATACGCAGTATTTT

size: .
D: .
J: TRBJ2-7
V: TRBV4-3
CDR3: CASSPGRWSYEQYF
DNA: TGCGCCAGCTCACCGGGCAGGTGGTCCTACGAGCAGTACTTC

size: .
D: TRBD1
J: TRBJ1-2
V: TRBV7-9
CDR3: CASSPRTGSYGYTF
DNA: TGTGCCAGCAGCCCGAGGACAGGGTCCTATGGCTACACCTTC

size: many
D: .
J: TRBJ2-7
V: TRBV12-3/TRBV12-4
CDR3: CASSWTVDEQYF
DNA: TGTGCCAGCAGTTGGACAGTGGACGAGCAGTACTTC

size: many
D: TRBD1
J: TRBJ1-5
V: TRBV7-8
CDR3: CASGGQGSNQPQHF
DNA: TGTGCCAGCGGGGGACAGGGGAGCAATCAGCCCCAGCATTTT

size: few
D: .
J: TRBJ1-2
V: TRBV12-3/TRBV12-4
CDR3: CASSTPGATNYGYTF
DNA: TGTGCCAGCAGCACCCCGGGAGCTACTAACTATGGCTACACCTTC

size: once
D: TRBD1
J: TRBJ2-7
V: TRBV4-3
CDR3: CASSRDRVSEQYF
DNA: TGCGCCAGCAGCCGCGACAGGGTCAGCGAGCAGTACTTC

size: .
D: .
J: TRBJ2-2
V: TRBV4-1
CDR3: CASSQVPPGELFF
DNA: TGCGCCAGCAGCCAAGTCCCCCCCGGGGAGCTGTTTTTT

size: few
D: .
J: TRBJ2-5
V: TRBV20-1
CDR3: CSAGSGTQKETQYF
DNA: TGCAGTGCAGGGTCCGGGACTCAAAAAGAGACCCAGTACTTC

size: few
D: TRBD2
J: TRBJ2-1
V: TRBV11-2
CDR3: CASSHSGPYEQFF
DNA: TGTGCCAGCAGCCATAGCGGGCCCTATGAGCAGTTCTTC

size: few
D: TRBD1
J: TRBJ2-7
V: TRBV4-3
CDR3: CASSQGDSQAYEQYF
DNA: TGCGCCAGCAGCCAAGGGGACAGCCAAGCCTACGAGCAGTACTTC

size: few
D: TRBD1
J: TRBJ2-2
V: TRBV4-3
CDR3: CASSQAGGPGELFF
DNA: TGCGCCAGCAGCCAGGCAGGGGGTCCCGGGGAGCTGTTTTTT

size: .
D: .
J: TRBJ2-3
V: TRBV20-1
CDR3: CSARDHLASSAGPYF
DNA: TGCAGTGCTAGAGATCACCTAGCGTCCTCAGCCGGTCCGTATTTT

size: .
D: TRBD1
J: TRBJ2-1
V: TRBV19
CDR3: CASSPGTGGGNEQFF
DNA: TGTGCCAGTAGTCCTGGGACAGGGGGTGGCAATGAGCAGTTCTTC

size: .
D: TRBD1
J: TRBJ1-2
V: TRBV4-3
CDR3: CASSHRYRTGTGENYGYTF
DNA: TGCGCCAGCAGCCACCGCTACCGGACCGGGACAGGAGAAAACTATGGCTACACCTTC